This T cell receptor beta chain was identified in a study of tumor-infiltrating lymphocytes in primary liver carcinoma. The template, 450 to 650 ng total RNA, yielded TCR beta cDNA made with a constant-region primer. Three nested multiplex PCR rounds, a slightly modified ARM-PCR method, built the TCR beta libraries. Use of TRBV1-TRBV30 forward primers with a C-beta reverse primer characterized the first two PCR rounds, which lasted roughly 11 cycles each. Via MiXCR, TCRdb re-called the multiplex PCR reads, giving one row per CDR3 protein. The table records about 110,000 distinct CDR3 sequences, roughly four fifths of them present only once. From approximately 20-30 mg of unsorted bulk tissue, DNA and RNA were co-extracted together. There were over 80% viable tumor cells in every single sample of tumor. CDR1 and CDR2 (germline): SGHRS, YFSETQ. Deletions cut 0 bases from V and 7 bases from J, with 13 bases between. The CDR3 extends over 14 amino acids.

As concerns this clonotype: A much larger clone lies a single base off, so this may be a read error.

The receptor comes from a man between 35 and 55 years old with primary liver carcinoma and hepatitis B virus infection. The sequencing input was liver tumor tissue from sampling region 3. Specified subset: tumor region T3, left-lateral pole. This chain connects TRBV5-1 to TRBJ1-1, with D possibly being TRBD1 (6 bases). The CDR3 coding sequence is TGCGCCAGCAGCTTGGAGGGGGACATGATTGAAGCTTTCTTT. Its protein is CASSLEGDMIEAFF.